What follows are 7 T cell receptor beta chains derived from one specimen sequenced in a study of blood T cell repertoires in COVID-19. Using immunoSEQ multiplex PCR, the repertoire was profiled, and TCRdb retains in-frame clones only, with some absent. The sample has just under 95,000 clones, about three quarters seen once. Sequenced: peripheral blood. The receptor set was obtained from a man aged 50-60 years who had recovered from COVID-19.

This chain joins TRBV4-1 and TRBJ2-2; no firm D call. Trimming removed 2 bases at V and 6 bases at J, with 10 bases between. The germline gives CDR1 MGHRA, CDR2 YSYEKL. The CDR3 runs to 14 residues. This chain's CDR3 is CASSQRNRAGELFF. The CDR3 DNA reads as TGCGCCAGCAGCCAAAGAAACCGAGCCGGGGAGCTGTTTTTT.

The chain links TRBV11-2 to TRBJ2-7, with TRBD1 matching 7 bases. From germline, CDR1 is SGHAT and CDR2 FQNNGV. With 1 base clipped from V and 1 base from J, the junction kept 1 base outside the gene matches. This CDR3 has 14 amino acids. The CDR3: CASSLGTGSYEQYF. In nucleotides, the CDR3 is TGTGCCAGCAGCTTAGGGACAGGTTCCTACGAGCAGTACTTC. Looking up the rest from reference TRBV11-2 and TRBJ2-7 gives the full variable domain: EAGVAQSPRYKIIEKRQSVAFWCNPISGHATLYWYQQILGQGPKLLIQFQNNGVVDDSQLPKDRFSAERLKGVDSTLKIQPAKLEDSAVYLCASSLGTGSYEQYFGPGTRLTVT.

The J gene is TRBJ2-5, the V gene TRBV5-6; 8 nucleotides align to TRBD2. Germline V gene data show CDR1 as SGHDT and CDR2 as YYEEEE. The CDR3 consists of 15 residues. Trimming at V came to 4 bases and at J to 5 bases, leaving 10 bases not matched to a gene. CDR3 region: CASSPDSGGVETQYF. The CDR3 DNA reads TGTGCCAGCAGCCCGGATTCGGGAGGGGTCGAGACCCAGTACTTC.

The chain carries TRBV9 and TRBJ1-2, with 8 bases identical to TRBD1. The CDR3 is 12 residues long. With V trimmed by 6 bases and J by 8 bases, 6 bases remained unmatched. Per the germline V gene, CDR1 is SGDLS and CDR2 is YYNGEE. The CDR3 nucleotides are TGTGCCAGCACCAGACAGGGGCTAGGCTACACCTTC. It encodes CASTRQGLGYTF.

The chain combines TRBV11-2 with TRBJ2-2, with a tentative D call TRBD2 (5 bases). Germline CDR1 reads SGHAT; CDR2 reads FQNNGV. The ends were cut back, 1 base at V and 5 bases at J, with 8 bases in the middle. The length of the CDR3 is 14 residues. The chain's CDR3 is CASSLVGGTGELFF. The CDR3 region has the DNA TGTGCCAGCAGCTTAGTCGGAGGAACCGGGGAGCTGTTTTTT.

A single count supports this clone. The chain links TRBV28 to TRBJ2-4; 15 nucleotides align to TRBD2. CDR3 size: 20 residues. V lost 3 bases to trimming and J lost 1 base; unmatched junction nucleotides: 10. From germline, CDR1 is MDHEN and CDR2 SYDVKM. CDR3 in DNA: TGTGCCAGCAGTTTCTTACCTGGACTAGCGGGAGGGGTGGCCAAAAACATTCAGTACTTC. Protein product: CASSFLPGLAGGVAKNIQYF.

In its sample, this clone was seen a few times. The V call is TRBV18, the J call TRBJ1-1, with D perhaps TRBD1 (6 bases). The V gene lost 3 bases and the J gene lost 0 bases, with 11 bases spanning the gap. This CDR3 has 15 residues. CDR1 is KGHSH and CDR2 is LQKENI in the germline V gene. The CDR3 loop reads CASSPLTGMNTEAFF. In nucleotides, the CDR3 is TGTGCCAGCTCACCGCTTACAGGGATGAACACTGAAGCTTTCTTT.